The clone carrying this TCR beta chain was seen just once. The antigen remains unidentified. The method was immunoSEQ multiplex PCR; TCRdb's version includes in-frame clones alone and lacks a portion of them. The data show approximately 180,000 clones, just under 90% seen once. These data originate in a study of T cell responses to AZD1222 COVID-19 vaccine. The V end was cut by 2 bases, the J end by 10 bases, with 9 bases between. The germline CDR1 and CDR2 sequences are WSHSY and SAAADI. The CDR3 contains 13 residues. Whole-study findings and limits: The sample set comprised mostly white British donors with more females, and clonal diversity was possibly underestimated.

This chain uses TRBV10-2 with TRBJ1-6; no reliable D call. The TCR originated in an adult in good health. Sample: peripheral blood, taken on day 0 of AZD1222 vaccination. CDR3 in DNA: TGCGCCAGCAGTGAGGGGTTCCAATCACCCCTCCACTTT. Translating gives CASSEGFQSPLHF.